This T cell receptor beta chain was obtained from a study of T-cell memory formation after mild COVID-19. Study outcomes and limitations: Whether second-wave clones peaking at day 37 were SARS-CoV-2 specific went unconfirmed. The study found contracting CD4+ clones mainly in CM and EM and contracting CD8+ clones in EMRA.

Only a few counts were recorded for this clonotype. Its target is unknown. One entry per CDR3 protein, called by TCRdb with MiXCR from the 5' RACE reads. Among about 150,000 distinct CDR3 sequences listed, about 25% were seen once. V lost 5 bases to trimming and J lost 3 bases, with 5 bases between them. The CDR3 contains 11 residues. CDR1 SGHVS and CDR2 FQNEAQ come from the germline V gene. This TCR derives from an adult woman who had mild COVID-19 (a few samples of this study predate the infection). Cell type and time point are not known. Sequencing used PBMCs or a T cell subset sorted from them (not recorded which). V and J are TRBV7-8 and TRBJ2-7; D call uncertain. CDR3: CASSARYEQYF. CDR3 bases: TGTGCCAGCAGCGCGCGCTACGAGCAGTACTTC. Combining the CDR3 with reference TRBV7-8 and TRBJ2-7 gives the whole variable domain GAGVSQSPRYKVAKRGQDVALRCDPISGHVSLFWYQQALGQGPEFLTYFQNEAQLDKSGLPSDRFFAERPEGSVSTLKIQRTQQEDSAVYLCASSARYEQYFGPGTRLTVT.